The clone carrying this T cell receptor (beta chain) came up a few times. The antigen remains undetermined. Researchers amplified the TCR beta CDR3 regions from RNA transcripts. HTBI primers drove first-round RT-PCR of the TCR CDR3. One entry per CDR3 protein results from TCRdb running MiXCR on the multiplex PCR reads. The data show 660,000 or so distinct CDR3 sequences, 40% to 55% seen once. This sample is part of a study of T cells in Graves' hyperthyroidism and ophthalmopathy. The study's findings and limits: It was a median approximately 6 months before onset that the model predicted ophthalmopathy.

Trimming pared 6 bases from V and 7 bases from J, leaving 15 bases between. The CDR3 is 13 amino acids. A patient was excluded if there was uncontrolled infection, other autoimmune disease, pregnancy or lactation. Clinical symptoms, serum thyroxine, TRAb, thyroid ultrasound and orbital computed tomography established diagnosis. The V gene is TRBV12-3 or TRBV12-4, the J gene TRBJ1-2; no clear D. This TCR was sampled from an adult man with Graves' disease, either hyperthyroidism or ophthalmopathy (not recorded which). Material for sequencing was peripheral blood or thyroid tissue (not recorded which). Written as DNA, the CDR3 is TGTGCCAGCAGGGAGGTCCCCAAGGGTGGCTACACCTTC. Translated, it gives CASREVPKGGYTF.